This T cell receptor (beta chain) derives from a study of blood T cell repertoires in COVID-19. Across the whole study: Samples taken during acute and convalescent COVID-19 were collected in the United States, Italy and Spain. T cells, B-cell-depleted T cells, or PBMCs supplied cDNA or gDNA.

Germline-derived CDR1 and CDR2 are LNHDA and SQIVND (reference sequence). V shed 7 bases and J 3 bases; nucleotides not matched to a gene: 11. This CDR3 has 15 amino acids. Some clones are missing from TCRdb's copy, which holds only in-frame ones; the method was immunoSEQ multiplex PCR. The sample holds about 36,000 clones, about 85% seen once. This rearrangement joins TRBV19 to TRBJ1-1; 7 bases line up with TRBD1. The sequenced sample was peripheral blood. The receptor comes from a man aged 55 to 70 with acute or convalescent COVID-19. This CDR3 reads CASTLRGHEYTEAFF. Written as DNA, the CDR3 is TGTGCCAGTACCTTAAGGGGGCACGAATACACTGAAGCTTTCTTT.